This T cell receptor (beta chain) was found in a study of shared clonotypes between healthy human individuals. Notes on the study in general: It was the non-shared clonotypes that had lower generation probabilities than clonotypes shared by all four donors. Some naive CD4 clonotypes, roughly 5%, turned up in common across several donors. Estimated clonotype richness was generally higher in naive than memory subsets.

Concerning this clone itself: The target antigen is unknown.

The authors distributed each subset's genomic DNA evenly over several immunoSEQ plates. The repertoire was sequenced with immunoSEQ multiplex PCR; TCRdb's copy has only in-frame clones and lacks some. The table shows millions of clones, with 85% to 95% occurring only once. This TCR was recovered from a man younger than 35 in good health. Some clones in this sample may be carry-over from other donors' samples. The sequencing sample was made of naive CD4+ T cells from PBMCs. Regarding subset: CD45RA+ positively selected.

The CDR3 loop is CASSLEARYLSEAFF. The DNA of the CDR3 is TGTGCCAGCAGCTTGGAGGCCAGGTATTTATCTGAAGCTTTCTTT. This chain uses TRBV5-4 with TRBJ1-1; no clear D gene. CDR3 length: 15 residues. Germline lookup yields CDR1 SGHNT and CDR2 YYREEE (reference sequence). Trimming stripped 0 bases from V and 6 bases from J, with 15 bases between.